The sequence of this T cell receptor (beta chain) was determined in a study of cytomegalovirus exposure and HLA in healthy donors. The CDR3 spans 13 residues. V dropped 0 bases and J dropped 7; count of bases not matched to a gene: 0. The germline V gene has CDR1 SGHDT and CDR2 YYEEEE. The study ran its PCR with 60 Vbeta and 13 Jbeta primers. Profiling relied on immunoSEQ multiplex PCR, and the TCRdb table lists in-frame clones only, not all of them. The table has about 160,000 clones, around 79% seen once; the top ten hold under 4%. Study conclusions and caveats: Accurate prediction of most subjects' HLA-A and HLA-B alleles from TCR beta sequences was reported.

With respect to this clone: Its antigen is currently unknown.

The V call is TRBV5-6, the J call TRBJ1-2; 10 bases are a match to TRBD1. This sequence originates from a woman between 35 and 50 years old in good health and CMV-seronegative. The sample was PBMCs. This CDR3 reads CASSLGDRGGYTF. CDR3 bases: TGTGCCAGCAGCTTGGGGGACAGGGGTGGCTACACCTTC.